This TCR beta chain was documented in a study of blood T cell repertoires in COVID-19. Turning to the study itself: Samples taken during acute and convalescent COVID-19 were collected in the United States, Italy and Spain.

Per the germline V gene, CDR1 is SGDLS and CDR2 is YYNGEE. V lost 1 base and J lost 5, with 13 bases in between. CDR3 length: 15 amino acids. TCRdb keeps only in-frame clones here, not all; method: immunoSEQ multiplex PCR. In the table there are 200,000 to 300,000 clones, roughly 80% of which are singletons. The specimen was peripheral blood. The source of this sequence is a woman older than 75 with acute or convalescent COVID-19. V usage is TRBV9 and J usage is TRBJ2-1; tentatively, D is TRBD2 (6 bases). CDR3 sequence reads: CASSVSTSRNNEQFF. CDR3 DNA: TGTGCCAGCAGCGTATCAACTAGCCGAAACAATGAGCAGTTCTTC.